This T cell receptor (beta chain) was recorded in a study of blood T cell repertoires in COVID-19 (TCRdb year 2020). Regarding the study in general: The collaborator samples originated in the United States, Italy and Spain and spanned the acute and convalescent phases of COVID-19. The prospective study material was composed of cDNA or gDNA derived from T cells, B-cell-depleted T cells, or PBMCs. Subjects who had been exposed to COVID-19, were actively infected with it, or had recovered from it provided the deeply sampled blood TCRbeta repertoires that made up the dataset. A freely available public database, intended as a resource for researchers studying the immune response to SARS-CoV-2, is where the repertoires were released. The samples were drawn from the first 160 participants of the ongoing ImmuneRACE study and from over a thousand subjects provided by 6 global collaborators. The sample metadata nearly always contained a de-identified subject ID, COVID-19 status, age in years and sex. Where available, HLA class I and class II types were obtained from metadata supplied by the sample provider rather than from assay-based typing. The paper's findings and limits, for the study overall: The quantity of clinical and demographic metadata differed by source and by participant and was supplied without curation.

With respect to this clone: Its antigen remains undetermined. No much larger clonotype is one base removed from it; base qualities were not supplied.

TCRbeta CDR3 regions were amplified from genomic DNA using the immunoSEQ Assay, a bias-controlled multiplex PCR. Per the source publication's procedure: Within the assay, amplification of reference gene primers was used to estimate how many nucleated cells each sample contained. To quantify the absolute abundance of each unique TCRbeta CDR3 rearrangement, sequence reads were collapsed and filtered. For each sample, productive Simpson clonality was calculated as the square root of Simpson's diversity index over productive rearrangements. TCRdb provides this immuneACCESS table in a form limited to in-frame rearrangements. Some clones are lacking; in checked studies, under half of them reflect an unresolved V gene, and why the rest are absent is not known. For V, J and clone size, that table is used; D and trimming come from the DNA. The sample data list 25,000 or so clones, and 85% to 90% of these were observed just once. The ten largest clones add up to 18% of the sample.

The junction shows trimming of 2 bases on V and 6 bases on J, plus 5 bases between the germline ends. The CDR3 covers 12 residues, taking in both the cysteine and the phenylalanine. The entry retains the CDR3 DNA only, 36 bases that are in frame from base 1. CDR1 and CDR2 (SGHTA, FQGNSA) derive from the germline V gene. Whole blood was collected in K2EDTA tubes by collaborating institutions according to the institutions' own protocols. For TCRbeta analysis, collaborator samples were shipped as frozen whole blood, as isolated PBMCs, or as DNA extracted from either sample type. This sequence was found in an elderly woman with acute or convalescent COVID-19. The sequenced sample consisted of peripheral blood. Recombination linked TRBV7-2 to TRBJ2-1; the D gene is not confidently resolved. The CDR3 region reads CASSLSINEQFF. In nucleotide form, the sequence is TGTGCCAGCAGCTTAAGCATCAATGAGCAGTTCTTC.